This TCR beta chain originates from a study of blood T cell repertoires in COVID-19. Only in-frame clones appear in the TCRdb table, and some are missing; sequencing was by immunoSEQ multiplex PCR. Of approximately 280,000 clones listed, about 83% were seen once; the top ten hold 5.5% to 7%. CDR1 and CDR2 from the germline V gene are MNHNS and SASEGT. Trimming took 3 bases from V and 2 from J; bases not matched to a gene: 0. This CDR3 spans 15 amino acids. The clonotype originates from a woman in her thirties or forties who had recovered from COVID-19. Material: PBMCs or T cells enriched from blood (not recorded which). This chain uses TRBV6-1 with TRBJ2-1; TRBD2 matches at 11 bases. The CDR3 sequence: CASSEGLAAYNEQFF. The CDR3 region has the DNA TGTGCCAGCAGTGAGGGACTAGCGGCCTACAATGAGCAGTTCTTC.